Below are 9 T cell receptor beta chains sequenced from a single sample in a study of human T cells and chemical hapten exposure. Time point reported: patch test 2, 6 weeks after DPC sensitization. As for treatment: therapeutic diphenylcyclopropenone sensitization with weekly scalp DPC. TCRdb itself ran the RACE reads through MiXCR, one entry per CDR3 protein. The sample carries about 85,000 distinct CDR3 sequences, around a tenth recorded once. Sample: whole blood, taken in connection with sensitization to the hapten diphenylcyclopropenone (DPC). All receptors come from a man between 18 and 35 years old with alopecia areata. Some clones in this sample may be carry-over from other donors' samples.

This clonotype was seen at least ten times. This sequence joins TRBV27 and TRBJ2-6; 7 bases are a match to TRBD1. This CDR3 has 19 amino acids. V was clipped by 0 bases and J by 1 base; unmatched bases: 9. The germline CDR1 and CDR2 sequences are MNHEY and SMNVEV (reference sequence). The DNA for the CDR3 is TGTGCCAGCAGTTTATCCGGACAGGACAGCCTATCTGGGGCCAACGTCCTGACTTTC. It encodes CASSLSGQDSLSGANVLTF.

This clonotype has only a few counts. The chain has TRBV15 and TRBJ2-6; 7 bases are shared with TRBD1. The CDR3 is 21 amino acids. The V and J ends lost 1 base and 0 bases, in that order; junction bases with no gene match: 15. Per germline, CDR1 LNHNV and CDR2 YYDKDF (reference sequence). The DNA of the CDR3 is TGTGCCACCAGCAGAGGAACCACATACAGGGGAACGTTCTCTGGGGCCAACGTCCTGACTTTC. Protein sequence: CATSRGTTYRGTFSGANVLTF.

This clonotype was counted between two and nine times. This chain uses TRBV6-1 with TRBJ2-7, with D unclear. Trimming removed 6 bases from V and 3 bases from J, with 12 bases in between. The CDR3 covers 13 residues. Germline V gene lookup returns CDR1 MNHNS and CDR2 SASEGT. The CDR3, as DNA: TGTGCCAGCAGCTGGTTGGCTAGCTACGAGCAGTACGTC. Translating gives CASSWLASYEQYV.

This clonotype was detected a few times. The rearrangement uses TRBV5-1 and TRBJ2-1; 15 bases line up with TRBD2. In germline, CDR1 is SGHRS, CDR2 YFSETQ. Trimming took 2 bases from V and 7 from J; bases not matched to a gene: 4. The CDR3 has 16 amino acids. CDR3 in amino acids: CASSFPGTSGGNEQFF. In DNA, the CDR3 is TGCGCCAGCAGCTTTCCCGGGACTAGCGGGGGGAATGAGCAGTTCTTC.

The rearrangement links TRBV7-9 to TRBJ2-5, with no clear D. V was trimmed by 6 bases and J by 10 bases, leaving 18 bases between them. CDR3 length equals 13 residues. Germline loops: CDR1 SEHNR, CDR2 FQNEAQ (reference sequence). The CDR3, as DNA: TGTGCCAGCAGATCCCAGCTCGGCGTTGTCCAGTACTTC. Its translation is CASRSQLGVVQYF.

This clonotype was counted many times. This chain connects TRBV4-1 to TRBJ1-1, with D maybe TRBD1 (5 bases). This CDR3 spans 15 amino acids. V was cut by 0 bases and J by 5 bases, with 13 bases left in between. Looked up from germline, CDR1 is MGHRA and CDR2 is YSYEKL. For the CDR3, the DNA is TGCGCCAGCAGCCAAGAATGGTTTGGGGGGACTGAAGCTTTCTTT. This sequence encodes CASSQEWFGGTEAFF.

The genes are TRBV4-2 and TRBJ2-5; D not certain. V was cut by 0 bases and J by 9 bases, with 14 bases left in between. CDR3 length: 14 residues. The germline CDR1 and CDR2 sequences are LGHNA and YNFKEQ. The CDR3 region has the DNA TGTGCCAGCAGCCAAGATGCCTTGATGGGGTCCCAGTACTTC. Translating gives CASSQDALMGSQYF.

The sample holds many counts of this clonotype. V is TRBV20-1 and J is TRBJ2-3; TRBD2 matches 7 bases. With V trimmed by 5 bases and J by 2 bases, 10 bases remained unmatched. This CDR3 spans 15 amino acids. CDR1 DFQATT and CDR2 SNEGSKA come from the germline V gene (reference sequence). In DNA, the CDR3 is TGCAGTGCTTCTCTGCTAGCGGCGTACACAGATACGCAGTATTTT. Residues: CSASLLAAYTDTQYF.

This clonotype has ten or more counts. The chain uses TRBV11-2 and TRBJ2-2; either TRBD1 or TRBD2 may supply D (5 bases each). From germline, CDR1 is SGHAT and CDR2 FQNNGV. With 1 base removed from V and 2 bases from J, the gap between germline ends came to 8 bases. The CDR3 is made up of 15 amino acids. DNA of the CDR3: TGTGCCAGCAGCTTAGGGGGGTCTAACACCGGGGAGCTGTTTTTT. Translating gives CASSLGGSNTGELFF.